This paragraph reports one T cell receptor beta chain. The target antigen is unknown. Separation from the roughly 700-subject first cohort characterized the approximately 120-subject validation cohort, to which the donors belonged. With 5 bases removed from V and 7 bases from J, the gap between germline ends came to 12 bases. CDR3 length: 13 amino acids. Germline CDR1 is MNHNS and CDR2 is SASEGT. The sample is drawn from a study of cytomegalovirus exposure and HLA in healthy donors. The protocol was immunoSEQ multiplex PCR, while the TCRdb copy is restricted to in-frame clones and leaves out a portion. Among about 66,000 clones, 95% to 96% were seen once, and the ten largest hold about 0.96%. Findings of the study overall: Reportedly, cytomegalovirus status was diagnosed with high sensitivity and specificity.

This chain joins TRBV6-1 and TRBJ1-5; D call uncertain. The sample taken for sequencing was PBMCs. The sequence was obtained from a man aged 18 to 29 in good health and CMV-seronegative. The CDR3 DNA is TGTGCCAGCAGTCAACGCGGTGGGCAGCCCCAGCATTTT. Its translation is CASSQRGGQPQHF.